This T cell receptor (beta chain) came from a study of T cell responses to AZD1222 COVID-19 vaccine. Findings of the study overall: Only a handful of people who got AZD1222 tested seropositive at baseline. Spike as a whole was targeted by vaccine-associated CD4 TCRs, dominant at 160-218 and 743-854. Spike-specific TCR depth and breadth grew after two AZD1222 doses. Reportedly, nearly half of unique spike TCRs recognized epitopes outside B.1.351/B.1.1.7 mutations.

CDR3 length equals 15 residues. Germline V gene lookup returns CDR1 SGHTA and CDR2 FQGTGA. Unmatched junction bases numbered 6, after V lost 2 bases and J lost 8 bases. As to this clone: Its target is unknown.

TCRdb's copy holds only in-frame clones and misses some; the assay was immunoSEQ multiplex PCR. The table includes some 58,000 clones, around nine tenths detected once. This clonotype was obtained from an adult in good health. Sequencing used peripheral blood, obtained on day 0 of AZD1222 vaccination. The chain is built from TRBV7-3 and TRBJ2-1, with 10 nucleotides matching TRBD2. CDR3 protein: CASSLVPSGSDEQFF. CDR3 coding DNA: TGTGCCAGCAGCTTAGTACCTAGCGGGAGCGATGAGCAGTTCTTC. Complete variable domain (other parts from reference TRBV7-3 and TRBJ2-1): GAGVSQTPSNKVTEKGKYVELRCDPISGHTALYWYRQSLGQGPEFLIYFQGTGAADDSGLPNDRFFAVRPEGSVSTLKIQRTERGDSAVYLCASSLVPSGSDEQFFGPGTRLTVL.